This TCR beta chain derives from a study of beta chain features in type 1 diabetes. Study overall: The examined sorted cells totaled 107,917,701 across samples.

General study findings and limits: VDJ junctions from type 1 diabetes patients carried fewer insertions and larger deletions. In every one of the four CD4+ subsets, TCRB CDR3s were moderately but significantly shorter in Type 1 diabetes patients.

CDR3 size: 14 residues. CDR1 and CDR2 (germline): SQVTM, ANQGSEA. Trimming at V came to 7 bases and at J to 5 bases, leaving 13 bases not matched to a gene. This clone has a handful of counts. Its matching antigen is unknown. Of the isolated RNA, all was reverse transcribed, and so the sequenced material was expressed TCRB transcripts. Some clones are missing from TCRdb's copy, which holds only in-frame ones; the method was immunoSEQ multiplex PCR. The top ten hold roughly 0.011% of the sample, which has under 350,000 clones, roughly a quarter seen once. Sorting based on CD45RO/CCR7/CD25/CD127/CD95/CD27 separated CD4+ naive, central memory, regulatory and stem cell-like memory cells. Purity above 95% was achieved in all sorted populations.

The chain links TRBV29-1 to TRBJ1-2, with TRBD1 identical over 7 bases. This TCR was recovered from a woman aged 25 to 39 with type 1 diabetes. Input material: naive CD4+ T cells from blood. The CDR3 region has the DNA TGCAGCGCCGCCGGGGACAGCGATTTTTATGGCTACACCTTC. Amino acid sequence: CSAAGDSDFYGYTF.